Reported below is one T cell receptor (beta chain). These data originate in a study of T cell responses to AZD1222 COVID-19 vaccine. Repertoires were generated with immunoSEQ multiplex PCR, while TCRdb's copy carries only in-frame clones and drops some. The sample lists about 53,000 clones; roughly 87% were seen once. The germline gives CDR1 SGHTA, CDR2 FQGNSA. J lost 5 bases, V lost 5 bases, and 9 bases had no gene match. The CDR3 runs 17 residues. Sequencing used peripheral blood, obtained 28 days after the second AZD1222 dose. The chain has TRBV7-2 and TRBJ2-5; 15 bases match TRBD2. The receptor was derived from an adult who received the AZD1222 COVID-19 vaccine. The CDR3 bases are TGTGCCAGCAGCCCTAGGACTAGCGGGAGGGCCAGGGAGACCCAGTACTTC. Its translation: CASSPRTSGRARETQYF.